This is a list of T cell receptor beta chains from one sample in a study of blood T cell repertoires in COVID-19. Assay used: immunoSEQ multiplex PCR; TCRdb lists only in-frame clones, some missing. The table includes approximately 61,000 clones, around four fifths detected once. Sequencing was done on a sample of peripheral blood. Receptors were obtained from a man in his 70s with acute or convalescent COVID-19. Each CDR3 is given with its conserved first and last residue. The D gene is left open where the match is weak. Not all rows give a size; the values are once, few, many and, for expanded clones, a class.

TRBV27,NA,19,TRBD2,TRBJ2-1,CASSFGNPASGGSYNEQFF,TGTGCCAGCAGTTTTGGGAACCCCGCTAGCGGGGGCTCCTACAATGAGCAGTTCTTC
TRBV9,NA,15,NA,TRBJ1-3,CASSVELGVGNTIYF,TGTGCCAGCAGCGTTGAACTCGGGGTAGGGAACACCATATATTTT
TRBV28,NA,16,TRBD1,TRBJ1-1,CASSPGTGGRRTEAFF,TGTGCCAGCAGTCCTGGGACAGGGGGTCGTAGGACTGAAGCTTTCTTT
TRBV18,few,17,TRBD2,TRBJ2-1,CASSPTFDLRPGGEQFF,TGTGCCAGCTCACCCACCTTTGACCTCCGCCCGGGAGGCGAGCAGTTCTTC
TRBV19,once,14,NA,TRBJ1-4,CASSILDRREKLFF,TGTGCCAGTAGTATACTGGACAGACGGGAAAAACTGTTTTTT
TRBV5-8,NA,15,NA,TRBJ1-6,CASSLEAGFNSPLHF,TGTGCCAGCAGCTTGGAAGCAGGCTTTAATTCACCCCTCCACTTT
TRBV5-6,NA,19,NA,TRBJ2-3,CASSLDYLSYHNSTDTQYF,TGTGCCAGCAGCTTGGACTATCTCTCTTATCACAATAGCACAGATACGCAGTATTTT
TRBV5-6,NA,11,NA,TRBJ2-7,CASSFNYEQYF,TGTGCCAGCAGCTTCAACTACGAGCAGTACTTC
TRBV18,NA,15,TRBD1,TRBJ1-5,CASSPGQGVGQPQHF,TGTGCCAGCTCACCAGGACAGGGTGTAGGACAGCCCCAGCATTTT
TRBV5-8,few,14,TRBD1,TRBJ1-6,CASSSDRARSPLHF,TGTGCCAGCAGCTCTGACAGGGCCCGGTCACCCCTCCACTTT
TRBV9,NA,15,TRBD1,TRBJ1-2,CASSPHPDRKYGYTF,TGTGCCAGCAGCCCCCACCCGGACAGGAAGTATGGCTACACCTTC
TRBV3-1/TRBV3-2,NA,15,TRBD1,TRBJ2-7,CASSQLGQAGYEQYF,TGTGCCAGCAGCCAATTGGGACAGGCCGGTTACGAGCAGTACTTC
TRBV5-1,NA,14,TRBD1,TRBJ2-2,CASSSNRGTGELFF,TGCGCCAGCAGCTCCAACAGGGGAACCGGGGAGCTGTTTTTT
TRBV7-2,NA,14,TRBD1,TRBJ2-3,CASSFKGGAYTQYF,TGTGCCAGCAGCTTTAAAGGGGGCGCTTATACGCAGTATTTT
TRBV2,NA,12,TRBD1,TRBJ2-3,CASSGQGDTQYF,TGTGCCAGCAGTGGACAGGGAGATACGCAGTATTTT
TRBV9,NA,14,NA,TRBJ2-3,CASRSGLGTDTQYF,TGTGCCAGCAGATCAGGGTTAGGCACAGATACGCAGTATTTT
TRBV10-1,NA,13,NA,TRBJ1-2,CASSETPSYGYTF,TGCGCCAGCAGTGAGACACCTTCCTATGGCTACACCTTC
TRBV28,NA,13,NA,TRBJ1-2,CASSLGQNYGYTF,TGTGCCAGCAGTCTAGGACAGAACTATGGCTACACCTTC
TRBV28,NA,13,TRBD1,TRBJ1-1,CASSLTGDTEAFF,TGTGCCAGCAGCCTAACAGGGGACACTGAAGCTTTCTTT
TRBV18,NA,14,NA,TRBJ2-7,CASSPGTTSYEQYF,TGTGCCAGCTCACCAGGCACCACGTCCTACGAGCAGTACTTC
TRBV2,NA,16,TRBD1,TRBJ2-5,CASMGGRDGTGETQYF,TGTGCCAGCATGGGGGGCCGGGACGGGACAGGAGAGACCCAGTACTTC
TRBV5-8,NA,15,TRBD2,TRBJ2-3,CASSFGGKATDTQYF,TGTGCCAGCAGCTTCGGGGGGAAGGCCACAGATACGCAGTATTTT
TRBV28,NA,18,TRBD2,TRBJ2-5,CASSLRRLAGETQETQYF,TGTGCCAGCAGTCTCAGACGATTAGCGGGGGAGACCCAAGAGACCCAGTACTTC
TRBV18,NA,12,TRBD1,TRBJ1-1,CASSPGDSEAFF,TGTGCCAGCTCACCAGGGGACAGTGAAGCTTTCTTT
TRBV7-9,NA,15,TRBD1,TRBJ2-7,CASSFGDRELDEQYF,TGTGCCAGCAGCTTCGGGGACAGGGAGTTGGACGAGCAGTACTTC
TRBV11-2,NA,14,NA,TRBJ2-7,CATSLGALSYEQYF,TGTGCCACCTCCTTAGGAGCCCTCTCCTACGAGCAGTACTTC
TRBV27,NA,13,NA,TRBJ1-5,CASSPRFNQPQHF,TGTGCCAGCAGTCCCAGGTTCAATCAGCCCCAGCATTTT
TRBV11-2,once,17,TRBD1,TRBJ2-5,CASSSQRTGTYQETQYF,TGTGCCAGCAGCTCCCAAAGGACAGGGACCTACCAAGAGACCCAGTACTTC
TRBV19,NA,15,NA,TRBJ2-3,CASSIVAGSTDTQYF,TGTGCCAGTAGTATAGTCGCGGGGAGCACAGATACGCAGTATTTT
TRBV18,NA,13,NA,TRBJ1-5,CASSPAPNQPQHF,TGTGCCAGCTCACCAGCGCCAAATCAGCCCCAGCATTTT
TRBV7-6,NA,15,NA,TRBJ2-5,CASSLVGGRGETQYF,TGTGCCAGCAGCTTAGTCGGAGGGCGGGGAGAGACCCAGTACTTC
TRBV25-1,once,14,NA,TRBJ2-7,CASSDQEGSYEQYF,TGTGCCAGCAGTGATCAGGAAGGATCCTACGAGCAGTACTTC
TRBV11-2,NA,15,NA,TRBJ2-7,CASSSLGARANEQYF,TGTGCCAGCAGCTCATTGGGTGCCAGGGCCAACGAGCAGTACTTC
TRBV19,NA,15,TRBD1,TRBJ1-5,CASREDREGRQPQHF,TGTGCCAGTCGAGAGGACAGGGAAGGTCGACAGCCCCAGCATTTT
TRBV3-1/TRBV3-2,NA,14,NA,TRBJ1-2,CASRQTAANYGYTF,TGTGCCAGCAGACAGACAGCAGCTAACTATGGCTACACCTTC
TRBV5-4,NA,16,TRBD1,TRBJ2-2,CASSPRTGVVTGELFF,TGTGCCAGCAGCCCACGGACAGGGGTCGTGACCGGGGAGCTGTTTTTT
TRBV7-9,NA,14,TRBD1,TRBJ2-2,CASSPTGGTGELFF,TGTGCCAGCTCCCCGACAGGGGGCACCGGGGAGCTGTTTTTT
TRBV5-5,NA,14,TRBD1,TRBJ1-1,CASGRQGFYTEAFF,TGTGCCAGCGGGCGACAGGGGTTTTACACTGAAGCTTTCTTT
TRBV10-3,NA,14,TRBD1,TRBJ2-1,CAISEDRDRNEQFF,TGTGCCATCAGTGAGGACAGGGATCGCAATGAGCAGTTCTTC
TRBV19,NA,14,NA,TRBJ2-5,CASSIIGQGETQYF,TGTGCCAGTAGTATAATCGGGCAGGGGGAGACCCAGTACTTC
TRBV20-1,NA,11,NA,TRBJ1-1,CSARSSLEAFF,TGCAGTGCGCGATCATCGCTTGAAGCTTTCTTT